This TCR beta chain was sequenced for a study of blood T cell repertoires in COVID-19. Deletions cut 5 bases from V and 4 bases from J, with 10 bases between. CDR1 is KGHDR and CDR2 is SFDVKD in the germline V gene. The CDR3 has 13 amino acids. Original analysis: By means of reference gene primer amplification, nucleated cell counts were estimated. Here immunoSEQ multiplex PCR was the method, and the copy in TCRdb shows in-frame clones only, minus some. From that table come the V and J calls and clone size; the DNA was used to work out D and trimming. The sample lists more than 150,000 clones; approximately 80% were seen once. All enrollees were roughly 18 to 100 years old and from approximately 24 US areas. Participants had their cohort set by participant-reported clinical history. Up to 2 weeks before entering the study, exposed participants had met a COVID-19 case.

What was sequenced was PBMCs or T cells enriched from blood (not recorded which). V is TRBV24-1 and J is TRBJ1-1, with D tentatively TRBD1 (5 bases). This TCR was sampled from a man aged 55 to 70 who had been exposed to COVID-19. The CDR3 spells CATSGGGVTEAFF. DNA of the CDR3: TGTGCCACCAGTGGGGGAGGGGTCACTGAAGCTTTCTTT.